This record covers a single TCR beta chain. As yet, its antigen is unknown. The data belong to a study of shared clonotypes between healthy human individuals. All donors were Caucasian adults living in Nashville, Tennessee. General study results and limits: Rarefaction showed that sequencing of sorted subsets was incomplete (despite large depth).

Original handling: Without quality scores, immunoSEQ junctional reads could not be filtered like full-length reads. TCRdb keeps only in-frame clones here, not all; method: immunoSEQ multiplex PCR. V, J and clone size are taken as reported in that table, and D and trimming were inferred from the DNA itself. The sample lists more than 1.2 million clones; about 98.5% were seen once. V lost 2 bases to trimming and J lost 4 bases, with 11 bases between them. The CDR3 runs 14 residues. Germline V gene lookup returns CDR1 SEHNR and CDR2 FQNEAQ (reference sequence). The rearrangement joins TRBV7-9 to TRBJ1-2; tentative D call: TRBD1 (5 bases). The sample was naive CD4+ T cells sorted from blood. Subset indicated: CD45RA+ positively selected. This TCR was sampled from a man aged 25-45 years in good health. The CDR3 DNA is TGTGCCAGCAGCTTACCGGGGGAAAGCTATGGCTACACCTTC. Translation gives CASSLPGESYGYTF.